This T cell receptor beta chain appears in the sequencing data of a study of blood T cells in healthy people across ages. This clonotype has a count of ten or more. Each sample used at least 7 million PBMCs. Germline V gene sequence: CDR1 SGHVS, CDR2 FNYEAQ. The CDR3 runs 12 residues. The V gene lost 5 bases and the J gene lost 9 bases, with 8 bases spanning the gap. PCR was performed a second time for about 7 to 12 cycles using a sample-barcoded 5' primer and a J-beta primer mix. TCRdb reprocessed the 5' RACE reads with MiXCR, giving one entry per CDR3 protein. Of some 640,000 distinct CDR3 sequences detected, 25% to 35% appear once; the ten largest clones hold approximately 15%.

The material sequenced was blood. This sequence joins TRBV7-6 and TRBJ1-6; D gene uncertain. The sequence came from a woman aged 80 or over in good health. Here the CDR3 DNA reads TGTGCCAGCAGCGCAGATCTTTCACCCCTCCACTTT. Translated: CASSADLSPLHF.